This T cell receptor (beta chain) is from a study of preoperative IRX-2 immunotherapy in early breast cancer. Germline assignment: CDR1 MNHGY and CDR2 SAAAGT. The CDR3 spans 14 residues. The V gene lost 2 bases and the J gene lost 3 bases, with 10 bases spanning the gap. As for treatment: preoperative locoregional IRX-2 cytokine immunotherapy. Patients received preoperative, locoregional IRX-2 cytokine immunotherapy in a phase Ib study. In its sample, this clone was seen a few times. Generated by immunoSEQ multiplex PCR, the TCRdb table keeps only in-frame clones and is missing some. The table has 25,000 to 30,000 clones, around 79% seen once.

This receptor was identified in a human donor with breast cancer. The sequenced sample was lymph node tissue, obtained after IRX-2 immunotherapy. The gene calls are TRBV6-8 and TRBJ1-1; the D gene is possibly TRBD1 (5 bases). The CDR3 DNA follows: TGTGCCAGCAGTTACGGGAAGGGGTACACTGAAGCTTTCTTT. Translating gives CASSYGKGYTEAFF.